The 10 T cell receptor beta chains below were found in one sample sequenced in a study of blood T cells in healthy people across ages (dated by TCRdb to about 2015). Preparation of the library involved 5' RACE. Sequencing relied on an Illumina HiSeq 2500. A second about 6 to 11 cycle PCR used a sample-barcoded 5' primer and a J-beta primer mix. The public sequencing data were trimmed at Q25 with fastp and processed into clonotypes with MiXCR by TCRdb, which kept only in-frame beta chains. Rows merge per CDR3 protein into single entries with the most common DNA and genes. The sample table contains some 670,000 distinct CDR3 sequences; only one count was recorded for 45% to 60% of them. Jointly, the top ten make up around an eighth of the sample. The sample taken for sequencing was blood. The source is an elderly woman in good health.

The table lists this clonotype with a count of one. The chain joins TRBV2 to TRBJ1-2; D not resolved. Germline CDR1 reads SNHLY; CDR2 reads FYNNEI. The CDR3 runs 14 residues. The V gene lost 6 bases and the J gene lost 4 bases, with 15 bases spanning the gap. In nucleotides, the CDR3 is TGTGCCAGCAGGAAAACGACGGGGAGCTATGGCTACACCTTC. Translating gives CASRKTTGSYGYTF.

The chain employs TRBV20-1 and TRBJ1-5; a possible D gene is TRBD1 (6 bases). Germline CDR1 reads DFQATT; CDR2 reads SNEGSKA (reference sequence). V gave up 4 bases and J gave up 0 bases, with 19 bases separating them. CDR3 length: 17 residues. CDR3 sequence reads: CSAKDDRLRYSNQPQHF. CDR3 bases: TGCAGTGCTAAAGATGACAGGCTACGTTATAGCAATCAGCCCCAGCATTTT.

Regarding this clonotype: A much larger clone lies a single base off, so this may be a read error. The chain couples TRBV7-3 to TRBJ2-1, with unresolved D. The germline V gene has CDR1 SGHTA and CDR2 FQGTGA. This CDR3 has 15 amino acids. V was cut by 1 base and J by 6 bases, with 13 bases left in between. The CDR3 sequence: CASSLNTPSCNEQFF. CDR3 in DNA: TGTGCCAGCAGCTTAAACACCCCAAGCTGCAATGAGCAGTTCTTC.

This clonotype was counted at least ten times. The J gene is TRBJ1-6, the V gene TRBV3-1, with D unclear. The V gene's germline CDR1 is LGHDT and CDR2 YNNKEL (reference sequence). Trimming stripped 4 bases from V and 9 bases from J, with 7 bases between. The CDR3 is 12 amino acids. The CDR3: CASSRLGSPLHF. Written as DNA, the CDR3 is TGTGCCAGCAGCCGATTGGGTTCACCCCTCCACTTT.

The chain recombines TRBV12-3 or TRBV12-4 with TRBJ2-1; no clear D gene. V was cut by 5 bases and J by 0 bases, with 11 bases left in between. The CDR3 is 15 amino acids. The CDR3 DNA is TGTGCCAGCAGTCTCAACTACAACTCCTACAATGAGCAGTTCTTC. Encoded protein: CASSLNYNSYNEQFF.

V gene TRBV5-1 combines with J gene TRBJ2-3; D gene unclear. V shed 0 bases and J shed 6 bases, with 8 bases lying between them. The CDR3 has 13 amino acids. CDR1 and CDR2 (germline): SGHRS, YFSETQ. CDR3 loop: CASSLGEDDTQYF. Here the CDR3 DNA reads TGCGCCAGCAGCTTGGGTGAGGATGATACGCAGTATTTT.

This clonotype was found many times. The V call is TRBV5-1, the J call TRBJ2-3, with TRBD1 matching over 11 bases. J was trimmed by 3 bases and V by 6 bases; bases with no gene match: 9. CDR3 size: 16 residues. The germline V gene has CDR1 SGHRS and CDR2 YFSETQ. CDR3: CASNTDRGQWTDTQYF. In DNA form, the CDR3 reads TGCGCCAGCAACACGGACAGGGGGCAATGGACAGATACGCAGTATTTT.

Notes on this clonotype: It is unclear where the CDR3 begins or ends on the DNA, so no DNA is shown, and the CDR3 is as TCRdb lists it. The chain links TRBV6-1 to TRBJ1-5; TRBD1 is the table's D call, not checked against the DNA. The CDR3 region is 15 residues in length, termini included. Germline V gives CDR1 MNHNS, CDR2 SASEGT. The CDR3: CDRFGAGRLNQPQHF.

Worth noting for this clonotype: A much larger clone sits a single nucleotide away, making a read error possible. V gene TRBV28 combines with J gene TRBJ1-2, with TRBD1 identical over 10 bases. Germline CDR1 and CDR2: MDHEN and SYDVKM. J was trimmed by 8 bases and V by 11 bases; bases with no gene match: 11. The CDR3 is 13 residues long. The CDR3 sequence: CACNRDRGGGYTF. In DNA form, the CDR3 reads TGTGCCTGCAACCGGGACAGGGGAGGAGGCTACACCTTC.

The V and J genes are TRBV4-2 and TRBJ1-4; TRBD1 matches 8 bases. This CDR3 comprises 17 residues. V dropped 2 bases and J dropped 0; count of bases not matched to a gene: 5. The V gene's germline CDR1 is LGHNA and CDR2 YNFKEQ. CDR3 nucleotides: TGTGCCAGCAGCCAAACCGGACAGGGTGCAACTAATGAAAAACTGTTTTTT. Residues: CASSQTGQGATNEKLFF.